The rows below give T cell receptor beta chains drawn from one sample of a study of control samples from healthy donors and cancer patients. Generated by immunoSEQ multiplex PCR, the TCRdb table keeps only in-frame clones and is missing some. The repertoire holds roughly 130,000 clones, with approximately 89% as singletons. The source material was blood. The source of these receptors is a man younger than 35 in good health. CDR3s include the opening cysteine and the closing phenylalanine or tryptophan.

CASSAGQVNSPLHF,TRBV9
CASSGGTSGGTYNEQFF,TRBV9
CAWSHRDQETQYF,TRBV30
CASSESEGLLAGGLGTQYF,TRBV2
CASSQFDEQYF,TRBV6-5
CASRTASTYEQYF,TRBV5-1
CASSEGQASSTIYF,TRBV2
CASSQVALGTSDTQYF,TRBV3-1/TRBV3-2
CASSNPGGSYGYTF,TRBV6-5
CASSLGAGTYEQYF,TRBV27
CASSLVGHSYEQYF,TRBV5-4
CASSQETGATGELFF,TRBV4-1
CASSRVPYQPQHF,TRBV27
CASSLADTQYF,TRBV5-4
CASSLNDNYEQYF,TRBV5-4
CASSLGSQGRTNEKLFF,TRBV5-1
CASSLAKVAGGRSTDTQYF,TRBV19
CASSPGGGAKKTF,TRBV27
CASSLLETQYF,TRBV5-5
CASSMNRDYGYTF,TRBV5-4
CASSSQGGNTEAFF,TRBV5-1
CASSVGARGPETQYF,TRBV9
CASIPTGAYTEAFF,TRBV6-5
CASSGVQGTRANVLTF,TRBV5-1
CASNPTARQGTNSPLHF,TRBV4-2
CASSLYRNTEAFF,TRBV5-4